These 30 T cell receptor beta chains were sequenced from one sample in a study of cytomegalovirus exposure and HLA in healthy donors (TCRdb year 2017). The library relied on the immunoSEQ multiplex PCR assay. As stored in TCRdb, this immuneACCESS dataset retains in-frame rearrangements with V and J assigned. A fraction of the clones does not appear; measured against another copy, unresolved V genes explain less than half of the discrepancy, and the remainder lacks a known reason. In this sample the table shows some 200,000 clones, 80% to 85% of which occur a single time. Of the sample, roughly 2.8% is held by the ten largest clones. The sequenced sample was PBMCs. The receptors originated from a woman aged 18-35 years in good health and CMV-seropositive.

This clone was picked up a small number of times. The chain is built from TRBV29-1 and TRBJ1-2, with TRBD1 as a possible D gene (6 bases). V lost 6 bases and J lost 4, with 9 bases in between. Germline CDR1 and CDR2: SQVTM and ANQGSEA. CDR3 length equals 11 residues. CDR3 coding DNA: TGCAGCGTCGGGACAATCTATGGCTACACCTTC. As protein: CSVGTIYGYTF.

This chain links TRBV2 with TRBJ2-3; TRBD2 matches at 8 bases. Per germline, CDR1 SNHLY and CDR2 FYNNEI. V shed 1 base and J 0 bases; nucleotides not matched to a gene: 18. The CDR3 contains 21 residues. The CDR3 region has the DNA TGTGCCAGCAGTGAAGATGCGGTCTGGATTAGCGGGGCCCCCAGCACAGATACGCAGTATTTT. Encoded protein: CASSEDAVWISGAPSTDTQYF.

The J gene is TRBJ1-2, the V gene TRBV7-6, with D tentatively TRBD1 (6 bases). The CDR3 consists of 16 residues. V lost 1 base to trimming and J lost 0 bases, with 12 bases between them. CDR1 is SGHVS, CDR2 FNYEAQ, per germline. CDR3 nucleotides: TGTGCCAGCAGCTTAGTACAGGGCGTTGCTAACTATGGCTACACCTTC. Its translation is CASSLVQGVANYGYTF.

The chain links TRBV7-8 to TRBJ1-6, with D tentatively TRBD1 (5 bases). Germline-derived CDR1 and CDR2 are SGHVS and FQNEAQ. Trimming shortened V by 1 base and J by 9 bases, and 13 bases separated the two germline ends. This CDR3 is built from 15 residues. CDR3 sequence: CASSLETRGGSPLHF. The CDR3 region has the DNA TGTGCCAGCAGCTTAGAGACCCGGGGGGGTTCACCCCTCCACTTT.

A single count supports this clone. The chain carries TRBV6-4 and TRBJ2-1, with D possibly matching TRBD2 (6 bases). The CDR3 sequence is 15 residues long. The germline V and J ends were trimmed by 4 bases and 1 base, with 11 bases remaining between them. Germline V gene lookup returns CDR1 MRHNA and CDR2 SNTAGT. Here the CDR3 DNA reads TGTGCCAGCAGTGTGGCGGGGACTTCCTACAATGAGCAGTTCTTC. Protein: CASSVAGTSYNEQFF.

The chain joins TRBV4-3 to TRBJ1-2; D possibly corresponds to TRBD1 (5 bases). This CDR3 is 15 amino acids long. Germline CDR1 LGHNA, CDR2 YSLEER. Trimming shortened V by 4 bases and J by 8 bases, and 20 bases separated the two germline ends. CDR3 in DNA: TGCGCCAGCAGCCCCAGGGTGCAAGGTTACAGAGGCTACACCTTC. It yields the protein CASSPRVQGYRGYTF.

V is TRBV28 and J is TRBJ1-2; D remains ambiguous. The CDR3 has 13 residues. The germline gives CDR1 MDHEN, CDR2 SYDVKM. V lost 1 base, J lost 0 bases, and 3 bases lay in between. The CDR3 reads CASSLSPNYGYTF. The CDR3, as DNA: TGTGCCAGCAGTTTATCTCCTAACTATGGCTACACCTTC.

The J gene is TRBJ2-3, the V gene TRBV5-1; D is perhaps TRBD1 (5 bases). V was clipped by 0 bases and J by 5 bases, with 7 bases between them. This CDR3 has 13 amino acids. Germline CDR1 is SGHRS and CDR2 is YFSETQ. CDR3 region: CASSLARGDTQYF. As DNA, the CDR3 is TGCGCCAGCAGCTTGGCAAGGGGAGATACGCAGTATTTT. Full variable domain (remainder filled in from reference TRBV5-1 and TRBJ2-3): KAGVTQTPRYLIKTRGQQVTLSCSPISGHRSVSWYQQTPGQGLQFLFEYFSETQRNKGNFPGRFSGRQFSNSRSEMNVSTLELGDSALYLCASSLARGDTQYFGPGTRLTVL.

The CDR3 DNA follows: TGTGCCAGCAGCTCTAGACAGAGCGTACAAGAGACCCAGTACTTC. Residues: CASSSRQSVQETQYF. The chain carries TRBV5-4 and TRBJ2-5; tentative D call: TRBD1 (5 bases). There are 15 residues in the CDR3. Germline V lookup: CDR1 SGHNT, CDR2 YYREEE (reference sequence). V lost 3 bases, J lost 2 bases, and 14 bases lay in between. Variable domain in full (rest from reference TRBV5-4 and TRBJ2-5): ETGVTQSPTHLIKTRGQQVTLRCSSQSGHNTVSWYQQALGQGPQFIFQYYREEENGRGNFPPRFSGLQFPNYSSELNVNALELDDSALYLCASSSRQSVQETQYFGPGTRLLVL.

CDR3 bases: TGTGCCAGCAGCGTAGGGCTGAGGGAAGCCAATGAGCAGTTCTTC. This codes for CASSVGLREANEQFF. The rearrangement links TRBV9 to TRBJ2-1; D is possibly TRBD2 (5 bases). With 0 bases removed from V and 6 bases from J, the gap between germline ends came to 13 bases. CDR3 length equals 15 residues. Germline V gene sequence: CDR1 SGDLS, CDR2 YYNGEE.

CDR3 coding DNA: TGTGCCAGCAAACTAGGCCCAAACGAAAACATTCAGTACTTC. It yields the protein CASKLGPNENIQYF. The chain combines TRBV6-1 with TRBJ2-4; tentatively, D is TRBD2 (5 bases). The CDR3 is 14 residues long. Germline V gives CDR1 MNHNS, CDR2 SASEGT. Trimming took off 7 bases at V and 5 bases at J, with 15 bases between the two ends.

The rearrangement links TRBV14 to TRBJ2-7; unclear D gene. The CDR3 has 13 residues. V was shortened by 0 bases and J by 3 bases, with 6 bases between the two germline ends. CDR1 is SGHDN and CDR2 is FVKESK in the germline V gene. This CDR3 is CASSQDDFYEQYF. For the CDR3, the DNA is TGTGCCAGCAGCCAAGATGACTTCTACGAGCAGTACTTC.

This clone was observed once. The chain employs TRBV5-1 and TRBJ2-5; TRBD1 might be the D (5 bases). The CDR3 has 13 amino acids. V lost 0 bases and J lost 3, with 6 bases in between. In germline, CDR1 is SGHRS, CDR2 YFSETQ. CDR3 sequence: CASSLGGEETQYF. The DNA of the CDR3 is TGCGCCAGCAGCTTGGGGGGCGAAGAGACCCAGTACTTC.

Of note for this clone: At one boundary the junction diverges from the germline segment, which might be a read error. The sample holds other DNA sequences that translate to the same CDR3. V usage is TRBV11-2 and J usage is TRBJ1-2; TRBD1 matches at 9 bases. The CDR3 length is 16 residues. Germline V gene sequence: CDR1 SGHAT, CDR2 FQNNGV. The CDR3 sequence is CASSLVVGQGPDGYTF. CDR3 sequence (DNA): TGTGCCAGCAGCTTAGTAGTCGGACAGGGGCCCGATGGCTATACCTTC.

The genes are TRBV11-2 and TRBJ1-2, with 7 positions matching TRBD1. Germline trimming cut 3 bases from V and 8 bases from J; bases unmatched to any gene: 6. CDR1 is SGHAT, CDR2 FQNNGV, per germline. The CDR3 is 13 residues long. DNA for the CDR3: TGTGCCAGCAGCTTTGGGCAGGGGGAAGGCTACACCTTC. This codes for CASSFGQGEGYTF.

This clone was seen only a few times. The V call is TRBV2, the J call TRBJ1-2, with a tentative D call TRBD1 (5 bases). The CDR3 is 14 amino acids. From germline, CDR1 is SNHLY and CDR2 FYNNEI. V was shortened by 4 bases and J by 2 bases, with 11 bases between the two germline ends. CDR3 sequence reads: CASSAAGKNYGYTF. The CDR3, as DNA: TGTGCCAGCAGTGCGGCAGGGAAGAACTATGGCTACACCTTC. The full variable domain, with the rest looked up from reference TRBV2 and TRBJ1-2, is EPEVTQTPSHQVTQMGQEVILRCVPISNHLYFYWYRQILGQKVEFLVSFYNNEISEKSEIFDDQFSVERPDGSNFTLKIRSTKLEDSAMYFCASSAAGKNYGYTFGSGTRLTVV.

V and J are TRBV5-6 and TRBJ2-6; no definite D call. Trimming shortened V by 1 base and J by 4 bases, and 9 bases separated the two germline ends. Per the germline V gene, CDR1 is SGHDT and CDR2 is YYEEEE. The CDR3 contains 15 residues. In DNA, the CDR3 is TGTGCCAGCAGCTTGAACGCAGCGGGGGCCAACGTCCTGACTTTC. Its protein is CASSLNAAGANVLTF.

For the CDR3, the DNA is TGTGCCAGCAGTGACGGACTAGCGGGGGTAGAGACCCAGTACTTC. Translation: CASSDGLAGVETQYF. V usage is TRBV6-6 and J usage is TRBJ2-5; 13 nucleotides match TRBD2. Unmatched junction bases numbered 4, after V lost 5 bases and J lost 4 bases. Germline V CDR1 and CDR2: MNHNY, SVGAGI (reference sequence). The CDR3 runs 15 residues.

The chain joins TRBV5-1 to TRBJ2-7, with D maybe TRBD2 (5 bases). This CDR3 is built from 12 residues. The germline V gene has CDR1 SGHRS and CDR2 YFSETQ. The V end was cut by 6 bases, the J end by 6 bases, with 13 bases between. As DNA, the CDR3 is TGCGCCAGCACGGAGCACCGGGGCGAGCAGTACTTC. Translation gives CASTEHRGEQYF.

CDR3: CASSLGYQGFSPLHF. The CDR3 nucleotides read TGCGCCAGCAGCTTGGGTTATCAGGGTTTTTCACCCCTCCACTTT. The chain joins TRBV5-1 to TRBJ1-6, with TRBD1 as a possible D gene (5 bases). V lost 0 bases and J lost 9, with 13 bases in between. The CDR3 contains 15 residues. Germline V gene data show CDR1 as SGHRS and CDR2 as YFSETQ.

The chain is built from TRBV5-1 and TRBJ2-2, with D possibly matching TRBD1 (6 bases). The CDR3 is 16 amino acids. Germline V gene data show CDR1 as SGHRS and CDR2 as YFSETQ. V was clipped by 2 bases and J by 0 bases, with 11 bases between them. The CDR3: CASSFGRTANTGELFF. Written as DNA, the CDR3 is TGCGCCAGCAGCTTTGGCAGGACAGCGAACACCGGGGAGCTGTTTTTT.

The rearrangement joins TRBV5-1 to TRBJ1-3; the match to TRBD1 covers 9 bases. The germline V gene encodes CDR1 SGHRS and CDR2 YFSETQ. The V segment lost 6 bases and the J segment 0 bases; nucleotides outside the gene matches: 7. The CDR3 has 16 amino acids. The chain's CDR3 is CASTEGTGISGNTIYF. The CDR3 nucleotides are TGCGCCAGCACCGAAGGGACAGGGATCTCTGGAAACACCATATATTTT.

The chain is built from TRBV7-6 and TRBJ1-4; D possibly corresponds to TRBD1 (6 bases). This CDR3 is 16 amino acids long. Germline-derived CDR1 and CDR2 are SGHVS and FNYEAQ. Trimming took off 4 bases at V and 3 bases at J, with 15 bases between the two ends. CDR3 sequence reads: CASSYEVGAPNEKLFF. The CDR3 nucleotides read TGTGCCAGCAGCTATGAAGTGGGGGCCCCTAATGAAAAACTGTTTTTT.

CDR3 residues: CASSGQGGETQYF. The DNA for the CDR3 is TGTGCCAGCAGCGGACAGGGGGGGGAGACCCAGTACTTC. The rearrangement uses TRBV9 and TRBJ2-5; 9 nucleotides agree with TRBD1. CDR3 length equals 13 residues. The J segment lost 5 bases and the V segment lost 3 bases, leaving 2 bases of the junction unmatched. CDR1 and CDR2 from the germline V gene are SGDLS and YYNGEE.

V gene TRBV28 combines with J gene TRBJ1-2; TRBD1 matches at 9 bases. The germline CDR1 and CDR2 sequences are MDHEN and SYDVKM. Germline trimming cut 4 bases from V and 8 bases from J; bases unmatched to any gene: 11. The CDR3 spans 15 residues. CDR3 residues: CASSSSFGTGNGYTF. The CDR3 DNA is TGTGCCAGCAGTTCTTCCTTCGGGACAGGGAACGGCTACACCTTC.

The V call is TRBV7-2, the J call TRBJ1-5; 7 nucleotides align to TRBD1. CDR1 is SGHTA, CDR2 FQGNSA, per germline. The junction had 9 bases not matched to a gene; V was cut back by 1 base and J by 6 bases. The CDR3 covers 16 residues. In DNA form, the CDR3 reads TGTGCCAGCAGCTTAGGTCCTCGACAGGGTGGTCAGCCCCAGCATTTT. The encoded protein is CASSLGPRQGGQPQHF.

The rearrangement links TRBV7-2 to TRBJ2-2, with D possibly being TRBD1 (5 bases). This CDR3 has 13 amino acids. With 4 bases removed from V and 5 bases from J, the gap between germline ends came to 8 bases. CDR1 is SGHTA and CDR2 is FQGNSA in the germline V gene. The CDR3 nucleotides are TGTGCCAGCAGCTCCAGGGCTACCGGGGAGCTGTTTTTT. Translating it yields CASSSRATGELFF.

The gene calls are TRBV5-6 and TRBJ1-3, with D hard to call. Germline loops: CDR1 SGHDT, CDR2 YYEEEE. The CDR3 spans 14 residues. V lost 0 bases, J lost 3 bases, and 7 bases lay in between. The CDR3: CASSLAYSGNTIYF. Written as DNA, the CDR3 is TGTGCCAGCAGCTTGGCGTACAGTGGAAACACCATATATTTT.

The CDR3 region is CASSLLGRVEVSVETQYF. In DNA, the CDR3 is TGTGCCAGCAGCTTACTTGGGAGGGTAGAAGTATCGGTCGAGACCCAGTACTTC. The V gene is TRBV11-2, the J gene TRBJ2-5, with TRBD2 matching 7 bases. CDR1 SGHAT and CDR2 FQNNGV come from the germline V gene. CDR3 length: 18 amino acids. The J segment lost 5 bases and the V segment lost 2 bases, leaving 17 bases of the junction unmatched.

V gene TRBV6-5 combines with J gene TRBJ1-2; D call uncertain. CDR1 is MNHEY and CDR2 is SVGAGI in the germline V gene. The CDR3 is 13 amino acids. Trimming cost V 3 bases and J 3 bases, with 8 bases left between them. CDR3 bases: TGTGCCAGCAGTTATGTCGCGGACTATGGCTACACCTTC. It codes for CASSYVADYGYTF.